This TCR beta chain derives from a study of blood T cell repertoires in COVID-19. In the study overall: The study drew acute and convalescent COVID-19 samples from the United States, Italy and Spain. T cells, B-cell-depleted T cells, or PBMCs supplied cDNA or gDNA.

This CDR3 comprises 14 residues. CDR1 and CDR2 from the germline V gene are SQVTM and ANQGSEA. V trimming: 2 bases; J trimming: 6 bases; junction bases outside the gene matches: 4. In the source study's methods: For nucleated cells, counts were estimated from reference gene primer amplification. Profiled with immunoSEQ multiplex PCR; TCRdb holds only in-frame clones, not every one. V, J and clone size were drawn from that table, and D and trimming were deduced from the DNA. Of hundreds of thousands of clones in the sample, roughly 89% were seen once. The TCR originated in a man between 60 and 70 years old who had recovered from COVID-19. This chain uses TRBV29-1 with TRBJ2-7; 13 positions agree with TRBD2. Sequences were obtained from peripheral blood. The CDR3 here is CSVEQGTSGIEQYF. CDR3 DNA: TGCAGCGTTGAACAGGGGACTAGCGGGATCGAGCAGTACTTC.